Below, 26 T cell receptor beta chains from the same sample are listed, as sequenced in a study of T cell responses to AZD1222 COVID-19 vaccine. Produced via immunoSEQ multiplex PCR; TCRdb's table is partial and in-frame only. Here the sample spans 100,000 to 150,000 clones, roughly 93% being singletons. The specimen was peripheral blood, collected on day 0 of AZD1222 vaccination. These receptor sequences come from an adult in good health.

The chain's CDR3 is CASSPVGRINYGYTF. The CDR3, as DNA: TGTGCCAGCAGCCCGGTGGGACGGATTAACTATGGCTACACCTTC. J is TRBJ1-2 and V is TRBV11-2; D is perhaps TRBD1 (5 bases). Germline CDR1 and CDR2: SGHAT and FQNNGV. Trimming removed 5 bases from V and 1 base from J, with 14 bases in between. The CDR3 sequence is 15 residues long.

With respect to this clone: An end of the junction differs from the germline gene, which may be a read error. This rearrangement joins TRBV24-1 to TRBJ1-5; TRBD1 aligns across 10 bases. This CDR3 is built from 14 residues. Per germline, CDR1 KGHDR and CDR2 SFDVKD. The chain's CDR3 is CATSVTGGKQPQHF. CDR3 in DNA: TGTGCCACCAGTGTGACAGGGGGCAAGCAGCCCCAGCATTTT.

This sequence joins TRBV29-1 and TRBJ2-1; 7 bases agree with TRBD1. CDR3 length: 14 residues. Germline assignment: CDR1 SQVTM and CDR2 ANQGSEA. V lost 4 bases to trimming and J lost 7 bases; unmatched junction nucleotides: 10. CDR3 in amino acids: CSVARQGGANEQFF. CDR3 coding DNA: TGCAGCGTTGCTAGACAGGGTGGGGCAAATGAGCAGTTCTTC.

The V and J genes are TRBV5-1 and TRBJ2-6; TRBD1 aligns across 8 bases. Trimming cost V 4 bases and J 9 bases; bases outside gene matches: 3. Looked up from germline, CDR1 is SGHRS and CDR2 is YFSETQ. The CDR3 has 13 amino acids. The CDR3 sequence is CASSIGQGNVLTF. Here the CDR3 DNA reads TGCGCCAGCAGCATAGGACAGGGCAACGTCCTGACTTTC.

This clone is a singleton in its sample. This chain connects TRBV18 to TRBJ2-7, with 13 positions matching TRBD2. The CDR3 loop spans 15 amino acids. The germline CDR1 and CDR2 sequences are KGHSH and LQKENI. V was clipped by 6 bases and J by 5 bases; unmatched bases: 7. CDR3 residues: CASSQGTSGNHEQYV. The CDR3 bases are TGTGCCAGCTCTCAAGGGACTAGCGGGAATCACGAGCAGTACGTC.

The chain is built from TRBV7-9 and TRBJ1-1; the D gene is possibly TRBD1 (6 bases). This CDR3 contains 11 residues. The V end was cut by 5 bases, the J end by 7 bases, with 8 bases between. Germline V gives CDR1 SEHNR, CDR2 FQNEAQ (reference sequence). The CDR3 region has the DNA TGTGCCAGCAGCCGCAGGGGTGAAGCTTTCTTT. Its protein product is CASSRRGEAFF.

This clone was counted a single time. The gene calls are TRBV18 and TRBJ2-7, with D perhaps given as TRBD1 or TRBD2 (6 bases each). Germline V CDR1 and CDR2: KGHSH, LQKENI. The CDR3 is 16 amino acids. Trimming took off 3 bases at V and 0 bases at J, with 15 bases between the two ends. DNA of the CDR3: TGTGCCAGCTCACCCACGGGCAGGGGAGGCTCCTACGAGCAGTACGTC. The encoded protein is CASSPTGRGGSYEQYV.

This sequence joins TRBV4-1 and TRBJ2-5; 7 bases are a match to TRBD2. This CDR3 contains 15 residues. Germline V gives CDR1 MGHRA, CDR2 YSYEKL. The junction had 7 bases not matched to a gene; V was cut back by 1 base and J by 5 bases. CDR3 region: CASSQGLAGVETQYF. CDR3 nucleotides: TGCGCCAGCAGCCAAGGACTAGCCGGTGTTGAGACCCAGTACTTC.

This CDR3 reads CATSRDWEEAGNQPQHF. The CDR3 bases are TGTGCCACCTCACGGGACTGGGAAGAAGCTGGCAATCAGCCCCAGCATTTT. This chain joins TRBV27 and TRBJ1-5; D might be TRBD1 (5 bases). The length of the CDR3 is 17 residues. The germline V and J ends were trimmed by 10 bases and 2 bases, with 24 bases remaining between them. Germline CDR1 MNHEY, CDR2 SMNVEV (reference sequence).

The chain uses TRBV4-2 and TRBJ1-3; 8 nucleotides agree with TRBD1. The CDR3 sequence is 16 residues long. Germline-derived CDR1 and CDR2 are LGHNA and YNFKEQ. With V trimmed by 0 bases and J by 4 bases, 5 bases remained unmatched. DNA of the CDR3: TGTGCCAGCAGCCAAGATTGGACAGGGACAGGAAACACCATATATTTT. Translation gives CASSQDWTGTGNTIYF.

V and J are TRBV19 and TRBJ1-5, with TRBD1 as a possible D gene (5 bases). Germline assignment: CDR1 LNHDA and CDR2 SQIVND (reference sequence). The CDR3 length is 17 residues. V gave up 2 bases and J gave up 5 bases, with 19 bases separating them. CDR3 DNA sequence: TGTGCCAGTAGTATAACCGTCGGTGCTAGGGGCTATCAGCCCCAGCATTTT. The encoded protein is CASSITVGARGYQPQHF.

V is TRBV10-2 and J is TRBJ1-2; possible D gene TRBD1, 5 bases. The V and J ends lost 2 bases and 3 bases respectively, with 10 bases between them. The CDR3 is 14 residues long. Germline assignment: CDR1 WSHSY and CDR2 SAAADI. The CDR3 spells CASSEIRVDYGYTF. CDR3 DNA: TGCGCCAGCAGTGAGATCAGGGTAGACTATGGCTACACCTTC.

V usage is TRBV19 and J usage is TRBJ2-2; 9 bases fit TRBD2. Germline values: CDR1 LNHDA, CDR2 SQIVND (reference sequence). CDR3 size: 15 residues. Trimming removed 5 bases from V and 6 bases from J; junction bases left unmatched: 7. The CDR3 DNA reads as TGTGCCAGTAGTCTTCTAGTAGCGGGAGCCGGGGAGCTGTTTTTT. It yields the protein CASSLLVAGAGELFF.

For the CDR3, the DNA is TGTGCCAGCAGCCCGCGGACAGGGGGCAACTATGGCTACACCTTC. Translated, it gives CASSPRTGGNYGYTF. The V gene is TRBV9, the J gene TRBJ1-2; 11 bases match TRBD1. Unmatched junction bases numbered 4, after V lost 4 bases and J lost 2 bases. The CDR3 is 15 amino acids. CDR1 is SGDLS and CDR2 is YYNGEE in the germline V gene.

This chain joins TRBV11-3 and TRBJ2-6; maybe TRBD1 (6 bases). Germline V lookup: CDR1 SGHNT, CDR2 YENEEA. V was pared by 5 bases and J by 4 bases, with 12 bases between. There are 15 residues in the CDR3. CDR3 bases: TGTGCCAGCAGCCCAGGGGTCTCCGGGGCCAACGTCCTGACTTTC. Amino acid sequence: CASSPGVSGANVLTF.

V usage is TRBV27 and J usage is TRBJ1-6; no firm D call. Deletions cut 3 bases from V and 13 bases from J, with 10 bases between. Looked up from germline, CDR1 is MNHEY and CDR2 is SMNVEV (reference sequence). The CDR3 sequence is 12 residues long. CDR3 bases: TGTGCCAGCAGTTTTTTGGGTAGGCCCCTCCACTTT. Translating it yields CASSFLGRPLHF.

The CDR3 loop reads CASSLFRGSTNEKLFF. The CDR3 DNA reads as TGTGCCAGCAGCTTGTTTCGAGGATCAACTAATGAAAAACTGTTTTTT. V is TRBV5-5 and J is TRBJ1-4; no firm D call. Trimming removed 1 base at V and 0 bases at J, with 10 bases between. Germline V gene lookup returns CDR1 SGHKS and CDR2 YYEKEE (reference sequence). The CDR3 consists of 16 residues.

V is TRBV6-4 and J is TRBJ2-3, with 8 nucleotides matching TRBD2. The length of the CDR3 is 15 residues. V trimming: 5 bases; J trimming: 3 bases; junction bases outside the gene matches: 7. CDR1 MRHNA and CDR2 SNTAGT come from the germline V gene. For the CDR3, the DNA is TGTGCCAGCAGTAAAAGAGCGGGGGTTACAGATACGCAGTATTTT. Amino acid sequence: CASSKRAGVTDTQYF.

This chain links TRBV2 with TRBJ1-4; no clear D. CDR1 and CDR2 (germline): SNHLY, FYNNEI. CDR3 size: 14 residues. Trimming shortened V by 6 bases and J by 3 bases, and 11 bases separated the two germline ends. The CDR3 coding sequence is TGTGCCAGCAGCTCGAGGACGGCTAATGAAAAACTGTTTTTT. This encodes CASSSRTANEKLFF.

Points on this clone: Different DNA sequences within this sample yield the same CDR3. This sequence joins TRBV4-3 and TRBJ1-3; no clear D. The germline gives CDR1 LGHNA, CDR2 YSLEER. V lost 0 bases and J lost 4, with 4 bases in between. The CDR3 contains 13 residues. CDR3 bases: TGCGCCAGCAGCCAAGAGGGGGGAAACACCATATATTTT. It encodes CASSQEGGNTIYF.

The gene calls are TRBV11-2 and TRBJ1-2; 8 bases line up with TRBD1. V gave up 2 bases and J gave up 6 bases; unmatched junction bases: 8. There are 15 residues in the CDR3. Looked up from germline, CDR1 is SGHAT and CDR2 is FQNNGV. CDR3 DNA: TGTGCCAGCAGCTTAAGGCGGACAGGGAACAATGGCTACACCTTC. It codes for CASSLRRTGNNGYTF.

This chain connects TRBV5-5 to TRBJ1-1; D may be TRBD1 (5 bases). CDR1 and CDR2 (germline): SGHKS, YYEKEE (reference sequence). The CDR3 runs 14 residues. The ends were cut back, 4 bases at V and 5 bases at J, with 15 bases in the middle. The CDR3 protein is CASSPGQGWTEAFF. Written as DNA, the CDR3 is TGTGCCAGCAGCCCTGGCCAGGGTTGGACTGAAGCTTTCTTT.

The J gene is TRBJ2-1, the V gene TRBV2; D is perhaps TRBD1 (6 bases). The germline V and J ends were trimmed by 6 bases and 0 bases, with 9 bases remaining between them. The CDR3 runs 14 residues. From germline, CDR1 is SNHLY and CDR2 FYNNEI. As DNA, the CDR3 is TGTGCCAGCAGCGTGGACAGCTCCTACAATGAGCAGTTCTTC. The encoded protein is CASSVDSSYNEQFF. Using reference TRBV2 and TRBJ2-1 for the parts outside the CDR3, the full variable domain is EPEVTQTPSHQVTQMGQEVILRCVPISNHLYFYWYRQILGQKVEFLVSFYNNEISEKSEIFDDQFSVERPDGSNFTLKIRSTKLEDSAMYFCASSVDSSYNEQFFGPGTRLTVL.

J is TRBJ2-1 and V is TRBV19, with 9 bases fitting TRBD1. V gave up 5 bases and J gave up 3 bases; unmatched junction bases: 8. Germline CDR1 is LNHDA and CDR2 is SQIVND (reference sequence). The CDR3 extends over 16 amino acids. CDR3: CASSLNRGRGYNEQFF. The CDR3 DNA reads as TGTGCCAGTAGTCTCAACAGGGGGCGCGGCTACAATGAGCAGTTCTTC.

This chain joins TRBV28 and TRBJ1-2, with D uncertain. V was trimmed by 3 bases and J by 2 bases, leaving 7 bases between them. The CDR3 sequence is 13 residues long. Germline loops: CDR1 MDHEN, CDR2 SYDVKM. The CDR3: CASSLSGNYGYTF. The CDR3 region has the DNA TGTGCCAGCAGTTTGTCCGGGAACTATGGCTACACCTTC.

The V gene is TRBV2, the J gene TRBJ1-2; TRBD1 matches at 8 bases. The CDR3 sequence is 14 residues long. In germline, CDR1 is SNHLY, CDR2 FYNNEI. V gave up 6 bases and J gave up 4 bases; unmatched junction bases: 7. CDR3 amino acids: CASSQDRESYGYTF. CDR3 nucleotides: TGTGCCAGCAGCCAGGACAGGGAGAGCTATGGCTACACCTTC.